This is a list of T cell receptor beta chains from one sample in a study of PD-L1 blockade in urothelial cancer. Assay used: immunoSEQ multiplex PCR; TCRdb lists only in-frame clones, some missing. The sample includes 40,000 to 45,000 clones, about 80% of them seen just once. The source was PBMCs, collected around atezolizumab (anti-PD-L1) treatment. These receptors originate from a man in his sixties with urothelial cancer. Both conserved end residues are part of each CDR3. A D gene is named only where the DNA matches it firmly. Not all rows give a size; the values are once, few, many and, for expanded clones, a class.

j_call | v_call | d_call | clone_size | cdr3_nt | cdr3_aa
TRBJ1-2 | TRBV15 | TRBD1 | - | TGTGCCACCAGGCCAGGACAGGGAAGGGGTGGCTACACCTTC | CATRPGQGRGGYTF
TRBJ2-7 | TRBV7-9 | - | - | TGTGCCAGCAGCTTGTGGCAGGGAACAACCTACGAGCAGTACTTC | CASSLWQGTTYEQYF
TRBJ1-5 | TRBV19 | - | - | TGTGCCAGTAGTACGACAGGTAACAATCAGCCCCAGCATTTT | CASSTTGNNQPQHF
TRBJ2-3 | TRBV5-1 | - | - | TGCGCCAGCAGCTTATTGACTAGCACAGATACGCAGTATTTT | CASSLLTSTDTQYF
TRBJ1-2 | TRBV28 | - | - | TGTGCCAGCAGTTTGGGAGGGGGATACTATGGCTACACCTTC | CASSLGGGYYGYTF
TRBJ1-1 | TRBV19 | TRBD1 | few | TGTGCCAGTAGTCCTCAAGACAGGGGAGGGAACACTGAAGCTTTCTTT | CASSPQDRGGNTEAFF
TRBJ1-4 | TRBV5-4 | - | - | TGTGCCAGCAGCATCAGGGGAGCAACTAATGAAAAACTGTTTTTT | CASSIRGATNEKLFF
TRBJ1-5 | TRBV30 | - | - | TGTGCCTGGAGTAGCGCAGAGAATCAGCCCCAGCATTTT | CAWSSAENQPQHF
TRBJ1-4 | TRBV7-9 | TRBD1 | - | TGTGCCAGCAGCTCCGACGGGACAGGGGACGAAAAACTGTTTTTT | CASSSDGTGDEKLFF
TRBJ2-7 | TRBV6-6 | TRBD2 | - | TGTGCCAGCAGCCCCGGGACTAGCGCGCGGGAGCAGTACTTC | CASSPGTSAREQYF
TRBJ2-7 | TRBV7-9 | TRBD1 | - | TGTGCCAGCAGCTTAGTCCGGACAGGGGGCTCCTACGAGCAGTACTTC | CASSLVRTGGSYEQYF
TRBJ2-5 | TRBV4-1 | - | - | TGCGCCAGCAGCTCCCCAGTGAACTACCGGAATCAAGAGACCCAGTACTTC | CASSSPVNYRNQETQYF
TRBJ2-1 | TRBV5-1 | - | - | TGCGCCAGCAGCTTGGGGGCCCGCTTGTACAATGAGCAGTTCTTC | CASSLGARLYNEQFF
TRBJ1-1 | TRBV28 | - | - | TGTGCCAGCACCTCTGCGGACAGATCAAACACTGAAGCTTTCTTT | CASTSADRSNTEAFF
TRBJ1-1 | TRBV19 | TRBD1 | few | TGTGCCAGTAGGGACAGGGGTCGCACTGAAGCTTTCTTT | CASRDRGRTEAFF
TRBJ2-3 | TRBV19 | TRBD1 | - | TGTGCCAGTACTTCACAGGGGTGGACAGATACGCAGTATTTT | CASTSQGWTDTQYF
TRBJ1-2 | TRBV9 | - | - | TGTGCCAGCAGCCCAGGCCATATTGGATATGGCTACACCTTC | CASSPGHIGYGYTF
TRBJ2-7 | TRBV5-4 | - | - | TGTGCCAGCACGCAGGCCGATCTACGGGAGCAGTACTTC | CASTQADLREQYF
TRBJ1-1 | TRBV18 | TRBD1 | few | TGTGCCAGCTCACCAACAGGGGGAGAAGGCACTGAAGCTTTCTTT | CASSPTGGEGTEAFF
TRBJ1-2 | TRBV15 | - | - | TGTGCCACCAGCAGAGGAACAGATAACTATGGCTACACCTTC | CATSRGTDNYGYTF
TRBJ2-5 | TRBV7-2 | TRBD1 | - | TGTGCCAGCAGCCCCCGGGACAGAAGCCAAGAGACCCAGTACTTC | CASSPRDRSQETQYF
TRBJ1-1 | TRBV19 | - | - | TGTGCCAGTAGTATCAACAAGAACACTGAAGCTTTCTTT | CASSINKNTEAFF
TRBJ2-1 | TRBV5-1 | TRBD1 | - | TGCGCCAGCAGCAGAACCGGGACAGGGAGCTCCTACAATGAGCAGTTCTTC | CASSRTGTGSSYNEQFF
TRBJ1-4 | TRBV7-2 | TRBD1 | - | TGTGCCAGCAGCCTATTAAGGGGGCGCGGGGAAAAACTGTTTTTT | CASSLLRGRGEKLFF
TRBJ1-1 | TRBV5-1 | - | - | TGCGCCAGCAGCTTGGGGGGAGGGGTCGTAGACACTGAAGCTTTCTTT | CASSLGGGVVDTEAFF
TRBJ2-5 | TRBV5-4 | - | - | TGTGCCAGCAGAGAGGACTACACAAGATTGACCCAGTACTTC | CASREDYTRLTQYF
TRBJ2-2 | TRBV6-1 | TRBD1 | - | TGTGCCAGCAGTGAATCGTACAGGGGGCGGGTTGGCGCCGGGGAGCTGTTTTTT | CASSESYRGRVGAGELFF
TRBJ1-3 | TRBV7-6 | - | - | TGTGCCAGCAGCTTAGAACAGGGACCTGGAAACACCATATATTTT | CASSLEQGPGNTIYF
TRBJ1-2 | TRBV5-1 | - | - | TGCGCCAGCAGCTCATCAGGACAGTTCTATGGCTACACCTTC | CASSSSGQFYGYTF
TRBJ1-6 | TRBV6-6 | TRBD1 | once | TGTGCCAGCAGTTACCCCTTCGACAGGGATAATTCACCCCTCCACTTT | CASSYPFDRDNSPLHF
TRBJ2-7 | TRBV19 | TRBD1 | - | TGTGCCAGTAGTATGCTCCGTCCGGGACAGGGGGCGTCCGAGCAGTACTTC | CASSMLRPGQGASEQYF
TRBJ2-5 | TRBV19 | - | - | TGTGCCAGTAGTAGAACAGGGTTCCAGCAAGAGACCCAGTACTTC | CASSRTGFQQETQYF
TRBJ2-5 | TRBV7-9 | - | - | TGTGCCAGCAGCTTAGCCCGGGACCAAGAGACCCAGTACTTC | CASSLARDQETQYF
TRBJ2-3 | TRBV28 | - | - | TGTGCCAGCAAGCCAACTAGCACAGATACGCAGTATTTT | CASKPTSTDTQYF
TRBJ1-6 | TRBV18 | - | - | TGTGCCAGCTCACCACTGGGACTTCCTTCACCCCTCCACTTT | CASSPLGLPSPLHF
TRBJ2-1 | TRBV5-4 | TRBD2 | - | TGTGCCAGCAGCTTGGAGCTCAGAGCGGGGGGATATGACAATGAGCAGTTCTTC | CASSLELRAGGYDNEQFF
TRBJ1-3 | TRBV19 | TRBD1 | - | TGTGCCAGTAGACTGACAGGGCCTGGAAACACCATATATTTT | CASRLTGPGNTIYF
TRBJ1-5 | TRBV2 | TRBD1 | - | TGTGCCAGCAACCCACAGGGGCCAAATCAGCCCCAGCATTTT | CASNPQGPNQPQHF
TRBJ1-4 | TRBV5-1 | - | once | TGCGCCAGTCAGGGTCTCGGCGGAATCAATGAAAAACTGTTTTTT | CASQGLGGINEKLFF
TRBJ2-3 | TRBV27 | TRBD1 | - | TGTGCCAGCAGTTTCGACAGGGACACAGATACGCAGTATTTT | CASSFDRDTDTQYF
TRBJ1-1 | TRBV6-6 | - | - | TGTGCCAGCAGTTACGCACAGGGCGGCCCTGAAGCTTTCTTT | CASSYAQGGPEAFF
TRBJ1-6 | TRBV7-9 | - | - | TGTGCCAGCAGCCCTAGACAGGCGACGGGTTCACCCCTCCACTTT | CASSPRQATGSPLHF
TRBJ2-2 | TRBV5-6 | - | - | TGTGCCAGCAGCTTGCATGCCGGGGAGCTGTTTTTT | CASSLHAGELFF
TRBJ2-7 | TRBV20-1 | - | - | TGCAGTGGGGTGAGGCCTGGCGAGCAGTACTTC | CSGVRPGEQYF
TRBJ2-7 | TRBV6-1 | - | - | TGTGCCAGCAGTGACCCGGGACACCCCATGAGTTACGAGCAGTACTTC | CASSDPGHPMSYEQYF
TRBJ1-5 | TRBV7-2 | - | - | TGTGCCAGCAGCCCTAATAGCAATCAGCCCCAGCATTTT | CASSPNSNQPQHF
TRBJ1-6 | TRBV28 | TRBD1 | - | TGTGCCAGCAGTTCTCAGGGGGAAAATTCACCCCTCCACTTT | CASSSQGENSPLHF
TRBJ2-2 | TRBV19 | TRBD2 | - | TGTGCCAGTAGGACTAGCTTGATCGGGGAGCTGTTTTTT | CASRTSLIGELFF
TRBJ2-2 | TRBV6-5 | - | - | TGTGCCAGCAGTTACTCCGGCGGGGCCGGGGAGCTGTTTTTT | CASSYSGGAGELFF
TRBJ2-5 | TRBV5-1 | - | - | TGCGCCAGCAGCTTGGGAGGGTCGGAGACCCAGTACTTC | CASSLGGSETQYF
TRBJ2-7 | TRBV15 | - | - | TGTGCCACCAGCAGAGTAGGGGCCGAGCAGTACTTC | CATSRVGAEQYF
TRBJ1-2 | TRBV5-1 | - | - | TGCGCCAGCAGCTTGGCGCCGGAGGACTATGGCTACACCTTC | CASSLAPEDYGYTF
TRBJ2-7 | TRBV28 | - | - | TGTGCCAGCAGTCCCCAGGACGGAGGCGGGCAGTACTTC | CASSPQDGGGQYF
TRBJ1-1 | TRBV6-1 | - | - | TGTGCCAGCAGTGAAGGGGAGAGGGTTGAAGCTTTCTTT | CASSEGERVEAFF
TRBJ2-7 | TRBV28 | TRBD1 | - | TGTGCCAGCAACTCAGGGGGCATACTTTACGAGCAGTACTTC | CASNSGGILYEQYF
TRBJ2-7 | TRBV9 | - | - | TGTGCCAGCAGTGGTCAGGGGTCTTCCCCCTACGAGCAGTACTTC | CASSGQGSSPYEQYF
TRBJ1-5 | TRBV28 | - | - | TGTGCCAGCAGTCCCCCTCCAGGGCAGCCCCAGCATTTT | CASSPPPGQPQHF